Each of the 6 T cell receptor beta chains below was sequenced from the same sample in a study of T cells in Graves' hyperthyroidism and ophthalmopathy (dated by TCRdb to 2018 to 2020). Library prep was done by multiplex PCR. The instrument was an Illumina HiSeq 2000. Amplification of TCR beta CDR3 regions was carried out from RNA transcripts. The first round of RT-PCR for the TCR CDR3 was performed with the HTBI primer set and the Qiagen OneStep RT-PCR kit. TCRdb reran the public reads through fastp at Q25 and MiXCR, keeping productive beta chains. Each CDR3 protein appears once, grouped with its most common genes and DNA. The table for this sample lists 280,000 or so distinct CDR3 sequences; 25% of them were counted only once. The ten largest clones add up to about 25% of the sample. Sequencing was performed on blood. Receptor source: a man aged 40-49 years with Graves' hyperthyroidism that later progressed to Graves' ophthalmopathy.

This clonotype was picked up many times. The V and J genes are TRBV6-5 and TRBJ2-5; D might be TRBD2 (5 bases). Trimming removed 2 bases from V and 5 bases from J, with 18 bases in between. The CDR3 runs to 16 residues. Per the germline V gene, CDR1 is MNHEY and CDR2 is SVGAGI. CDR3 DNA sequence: TGTGCCAGCAGTTACCAGGACTCCTCCCAACCTGAGACCCAGTACTTC. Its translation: CASSYQDSSQPETQYF.

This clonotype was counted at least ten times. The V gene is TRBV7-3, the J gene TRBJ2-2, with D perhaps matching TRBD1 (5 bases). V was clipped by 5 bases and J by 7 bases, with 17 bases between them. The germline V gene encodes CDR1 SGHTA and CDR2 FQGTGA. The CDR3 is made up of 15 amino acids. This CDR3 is CASSLLATVGGELFF. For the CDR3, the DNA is TGTGCCAGCAGCCTCCTCGCGACAGTCGGCGGGGAGCTGTTTTTT.

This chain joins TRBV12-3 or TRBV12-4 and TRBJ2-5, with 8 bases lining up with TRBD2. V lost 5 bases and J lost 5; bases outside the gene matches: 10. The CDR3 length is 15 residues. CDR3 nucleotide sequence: TGTGCCAGCAGTACAGCGGGAGTCGGGTGGGAGACCCAGTACTTC. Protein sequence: CASSTAGVGWETQYF.

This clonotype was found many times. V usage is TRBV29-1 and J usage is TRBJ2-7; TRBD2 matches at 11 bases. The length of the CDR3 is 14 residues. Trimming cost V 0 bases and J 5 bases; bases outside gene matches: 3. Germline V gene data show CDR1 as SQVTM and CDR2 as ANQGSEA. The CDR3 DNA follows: TGCAGCGTTGAAGAGACTAGCGGGATCCACGAGCAGTACTTC. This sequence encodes CSVEETSGIHEQYF.

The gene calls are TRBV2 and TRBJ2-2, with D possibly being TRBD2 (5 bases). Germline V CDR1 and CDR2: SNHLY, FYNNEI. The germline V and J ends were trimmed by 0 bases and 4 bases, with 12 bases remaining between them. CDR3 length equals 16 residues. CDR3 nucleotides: TGTGCCAGCAGTGAAGCGCGTGGGAGAGCCACCGGGGAGCTGTTTTTT. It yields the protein CASSEARGRATGELFF.

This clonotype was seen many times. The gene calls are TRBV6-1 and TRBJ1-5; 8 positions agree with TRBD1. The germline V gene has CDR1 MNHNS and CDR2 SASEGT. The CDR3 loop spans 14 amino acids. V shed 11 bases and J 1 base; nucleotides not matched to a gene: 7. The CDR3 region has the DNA TGTGCCTGCACTAGGGACAGGAGCAATCAGCCCCAGCATTTT. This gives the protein CACTRDRSNQPQHF.